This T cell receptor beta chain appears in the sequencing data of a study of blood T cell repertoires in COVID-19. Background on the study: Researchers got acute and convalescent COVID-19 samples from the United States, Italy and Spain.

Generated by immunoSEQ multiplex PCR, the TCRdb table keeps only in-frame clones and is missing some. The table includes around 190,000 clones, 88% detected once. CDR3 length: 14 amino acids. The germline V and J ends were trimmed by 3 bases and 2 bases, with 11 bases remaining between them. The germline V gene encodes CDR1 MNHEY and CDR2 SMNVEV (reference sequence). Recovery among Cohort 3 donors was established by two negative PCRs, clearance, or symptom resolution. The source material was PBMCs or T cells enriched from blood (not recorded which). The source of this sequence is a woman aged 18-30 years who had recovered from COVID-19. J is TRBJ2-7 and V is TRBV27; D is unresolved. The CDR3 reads CASSLAGFPYEQYF. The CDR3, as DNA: TGTGCCAGCAGTTTGGCAGGCTTTCCCTACGAGCAGTACTTC.